This paragraph covers one T cell receptor (beta chain) sequence. This sample is drawn from a study of blood T cell repertoires in COVID-19. Study-level information: Some COVID-19 samples were acute and others convalescent; all came from the United States, Italy and Spain. The cDNA or gDNA used as material had been derived from T cells, B-cell-depleted T cells, or PBMCs.

Seattle patients were enrolled while actively infected and followed longitudinally. How the authors handled the data: Nucleated cell counts were estimated from reference gene primer amplification. Profiled with immunoSEQ multiplex PCR; TCRdb holds only in-frame clones, not every one. That table supplies the V and J calls and clone size; D and trimming were determined from the DNA. In the table there are around 280,000 clones, around nine tenths of which are singletons. V dropped 5 bases and J dropped 4 bases, with 12 bases sitting between them. This CDR3 comprises 14 residues. Looked up from germline, CDR1 is SGHVS and CDR2 is FQNEAQ.

The chain has TRBV7-8 and TRBJ2-1; maybe TRBD2 (6 bases). Specimen: peripheral blood. This sequence originates from a woman aged 25 to 39 with COVID-19, enrolled during active disease. This CDR3 reads CASSPLATYNEQFF. As DNA, the CDR3 is TGTGCCAGCAGCCCCCTAGCGACTTACAATGAGCAGTTCTTC.